Below, 32 T cell receptor beta chains from the same sample are listed, as sequenced in a study of blood T cell repertoires in COVID-19. Profiling relied on immunoSEQ multiplex PCR, and the TCRdb table lists in-frame clones only, not all of them. The data contain about 120,000 clones, 75% to 90% of them singletons. Sequencing input: peripheral blood. These receptors all stem from a woman aged 40 to 49 with acute or convalescent COVID-19.

The rearrangement links TRBV30 to TRBJ1-6; the match to TRBD1 covers 10 bases. The germline gives CDR1 GTSNPN, CDR2 SVGIG (reference sequence). J gave up 13 bases and V 5 bases, and 8 bases lay outside the gene matches. There are 13 residues in the CDR3. In DNA form, the CDR3 reads TGTGCCTGGGTCGGACAGGGGGGACGGCCCCTCCACTTT. As protein: CAWVGQGGRPLHF.

The chain uses TRBV2 and TRBJ1-1; tentatively, D is TRBD1 (6 bases). The CDR3 has 13 residues. V lost 6 bases to trimming and J lost 4 bases, with 12 bases between them. Germline lookup yields CDR1 SNHLY and CDR2 FYNNEI. The CDR3 loop reads CASSSTGSTEAFF. The CDR3 coding sequence is TGTGCCAGCAGCTCAACAGGGTCCACTGAAGCTTTCTTT.

V usage is TRBV2 and J usage is TRBJ2-4; D not certain. Germline V gives CDR1 SNHLY, CDR2 FYNNEI. The CDR3 is 15 residues long. V lost 6 bases to trimming and J lost 4 bases, with 16 bases between them. As DNA, the CDR3 is TGTGCCAGCAGCGCAACCGAAACCAGGAAAAACATTCAGTACTTC. The encoded protein is CASSATETRKNIQYF.

V gene TRBV7-6 combines with J gene TRBJ2-1, with D maybe TRBD2 (5 bases). Trimming took 5 bases from V and 8 from J, leaving 19 bases between them. Per germline, CDR1 SGHVS and CDR2 FNYEAQ. The CDR3 spans 15 residues. The DNA for the CDR3 is TGTGCCAGCAGCCCCCCCGGTGGGCTAGCCCATGAGCAGTTCTTC. Amino acids: CASSPPGGLAHEQFF.

The chain is built from TRBV19 and TRBJ1-5; D is undetermined. The CDR3 has 17 amino acids. The germline CDR1 and CDR2 sequences are LNHDA and SQIVND (reference sequence). V lost 2 bases and J 1 base, leaving 15 bases between the germline ends. The CDR3 coding sequence is TGTGCCAGTAGTATATCCCCGCTTCCTAGGAGCAATCAGCCCCAGCATTTT. As protein: CASSISPLPRSNQPQHF.

The chain combines TRBV27 with TRBJ1-4; D unclear. Looked up from germline, CDR1 is MNHEY and CDR2 is SMNVEV (reference sequence). The CDR3 is 15 amino acids. V lost 7 bases and J lost 3, with 15 bases in between. The CDR3 nucleotides read TGTGCCAGCAAATCGCCCCGAGTGGCTAATGAAAAACTGTTTTTT. This sequence encodes CASKSPRVANEKLFF.

The CDR3 region is CASSHTGTGIAKNIQYF. CDR3 bases: TGTGCCAGCAGCCATACCGGGACAGGGATAGCCAAAAACATTCAGTACTTC. This chain links TRBV3-1 (or the pseudogene TRBV3-2) with TRBJ2-4; 9 nucleotides match TRBD1. Germline trimming cut 3 bases from V and 0 bases from J; bases unmatched to any gene: 6. This CDR3 region has 17 residues. The V gene's germline CDR1 is LGHDT and CDR2 YNNKEL (reference sequence).

This clone was picked up one time. This rearrangement joins TRBV5-1 to TRBJ1-1; D uncertain. V dropped 4 bases and J dropped 3 bases, with 10 bases sitting between them. The CDR3 is 13 amino acids. CDR1 is SGHRS and CDR2 is YFSETQ in the germline V gene. CDR3 DNA: TGCGCCAGCAGCCCCCCCCGGGACACTGAAGCTTTCTTT. This gives the protein CASSPPRDTEAFF.

This rearrangement joins TRBV19 to TRBJ2-7, with a possible D match to TRBD2 (6 bases). CDR3 length: 15 amino acids. Germline V gives CDR1 LNHDA, CDR2 SQIVND (reference sequence). Trimming took off 5 bases at V and 4 bases at J, with 18 bases between the two ends. CDR3 DNA: TGTGCCAGTAGTTCCCGGGCCCCCGGGAGATACGAGCAGTACTTC. It yields the protein CASSSRAPGRYEQYF. Combining the CDR3 with reference TRBV19 and TRBJ2-7 gives the whole variable domain DGGITQSPKYLFRKEGQNVTLSCEQNLNHDAMYWYRQDPGQGLRLIYYSQIVNDFQKGDIAEGYSVSREKKESFPLTVTSAQKNPTAFYLCASSSRAPGRYEQYFGPGTRLTVT.

This clone has just one count. The chain combines TRBV19 with TRBJ2-5; tentatively, D is TRBD1 (5 bases). The CDR3 consists of 14 residues. The germline gives CDR1 LNHDA, CDR2 SQIVND (reference sequence). The V end was cut by 5 bases, the J end by 5 bases, with 15 bases between. Here the CDR3 reads CASSSTGLRETQYF. Written as DNA, the CDR3 is TGTGCCAGTAGTTCTACAGGTTTGCGGGAGACCCAGTACTTC.

V usage is TRBV15 and J usage is TRBJ1-2, with D perhaps matching TRBD1 (6 bases). The V gene's germline CDR1 is LNHNV and CDR2 YYDKDF (reference sequence). Trimming pared 0 bases from V and 9 bases from J, leaving 17 bases between. CDR3 length: 15 residues. The CDR3 loop reads CATSRDGQRSSSYTF. Here the CDR3 DNA reads TGTGCCACCAGCAGAGATGGACAGCGTTCTAGTAGCTACACCTTC. Together with reference TRBV15 and TRBJ1-2, the CDR3 gives the full variable domain: DAMVIQNPRYQVTQFGKPVTLSCSQTLNHNVMYWYQQKSSQAPKLLFHYYDKDFNNEADTPDNFQSRRPNTSFCFLDIRSPGLGDTAMYLCATSRDGQRSSSYTFGSGTRLTVV.

This clone was seen repeatedly, ten times or more. The chain carries TRBV30 and TRBJ1-1; D possibly corresponds to TRBD1 (5 bases). This CDR3 spans 13 amino acids. V dropped 8 bases and J dropped 4 bases, with 17 bases sitting between them. CDR1 and CDR2 (germline): GTSNPN, SVGIG (reference sequence). The CDR3 loop reads CAAPSRGSTEAFF. In nucleotides, the CDR3 is TGTGCCGCTCCCTCCCGGGGGAGCACTGAAGCTTTCTTT.

The chain is built from TRBV11-2 and TRBJ2-6; a possible D gene is TRBD1 (6 bases). The V gene lost 3 bases and the J gene lost 5 bases, with 11 bases spanning the gap. The CDR3 is 15 amino acids. Germline-derived CDR1 and CDR2 are SGHAT and FQNNGV. CDR3 nucleotide sequence: TGTGCCAGCAGCTTTAACTGGGACAGGGCCAACGTCCTGACTTTC. Translating it yields CASSFNWDRANVLTF.

The sample holds one count of this clone. The V call is TRBV2, the J call TRBJ2-7, with 10 bases that match TRBD1. Trimming removed 9 bases from V and 3 bases from J; junction bases left unmatched: 5. The CDR3 totals 13 residues. CDR1 SNHLY and CDR2 FYNNEI come from the germline V gene. CDR3 sequence (DNA): TGTGCCAGTATCCGGGACAGGGGCTACGAGCAGTACTTC. Translation: CASIRDRGYEQYF.

The chain links TRBV19 to TRBJ1-4, with D tentatively TRBD1 (5 bases). The length of the CDR3 is 14 residues. V was shortened by 10 bases and J by 1 base, with 13 bases between the two germline ends. Germline CDR1 LNHDA, CDR2 SQIVND (reference sequence). The CDR3 protein is CATQGGVTNEKLFF. CDR3 DNA sequence: TGTGCCACCCAAGGAGGGGTAACTAATGAAAAACTGTTTTTT.

This chain joins TRBV19 and TRBJ2-2, with D tentatively TRBD1 (6 bases). Trimming cost V 2 bases and J 7 bases, with 20 bases left between them. Per the germline V gene, CDR1 is LNHDA and CDR2 is SQIVND (reference sequence). The CDR3 runs to 17 residues. The CDR3 bases are TGTGCCAGTAGTATATGGCCAGGGGCTGCCACAGGCGGGGAGCTGTTTTTT. Its translation is CASSIWPGAATGGELFF.

With respect to this clone: One end of the junction fails to match germline, which may point to a read error. This chain connects TRBV19 to TRBJ2-2; 8 positions agree with TRBD2. The germline CDR1 and CDR2 sequences are LNHDA and SQIVND (reference sequence). The CDR3 sequence is 17 residues long. CDR3 in amino acids: CASSINGGAANTGKLFF. The CDR3 coding sequence is TGTGCCAGTAGTATAAACGGGGGGGCCGCGAACACCGGGAAGCTGTTTTTT.

V gene TRBV7-9 combines with J gene TRBJ1-2; 8 bases are a match to TRBD1. The junction had 20 bases not matched to a gene; V was cut back by 6 bases and J by 8 bases. Germline V CDR1 and CDR2: SEHNR, FQNEAQ (reference sequence). The CDR3 has 17 residues. The CDR3: CASSRINTGTGSGGYTF. The CDR3 nucleotides read TGTGCCAGCAGTCGAATCAATACCGGGACAGGCTCTGGCGGCTACACCTTC.

V is TRBV9 and J is TRBJ1-4; no reliable D call. Between the trimmed V and J ends, which lost 1 base and 0 bases, there was a span of 10 bases. This CDR3 has 16 amino acids. Germline loops: CDR1 SGDLS, CDR2 YYNGEE. CDR3 DNA sequence: TGTGCCAGCAGCGTACGTCCCGACACAACTAATGAAAAACTGTTTTTT. It translates to CASSVRPDTTNEKLFF.

The chain has TRBV7-3 and TRBJ2-3; TRBD2 might be the D (7 bases). Per germline, CDR1 SGHTA and CDR2 FQGTGA. V was clipped by 8 bases and J by 4 bases, with 16 bases between them. There are 14 residues in the CDR3. CDR3 nucleotide sequence: TGTGCCAGCGGGGGGGCAGGAAAGGCAGATACGCAGTATTTT. It translates to CASGGAGKADTQYF.

The V gene is TRBV27, the J gene TRBJ2-7, with a tentative D call TRBD1 (6 bases). CDR3 length: 14 amino acids. Trimming took 5 bases from V and 5 from J, leaving 16 bases between them. Germline CDR1 reads MNHEY; CDR2 reads SMNVEV (reference sequence). CDR3 region: CASSLGRGMNEQYF. The CDR3 region has the DNA TGTGCCAGCAGTCTTGGCAGGGGTATGAACGAGCAGTACTTC.

The V call is TRBV9, the J call TRBJ2-1; 10 bases are a match to TRBD1. The V gene's germline CDR1 is SGDLS and CDR2 YYNGEE. V gave up 1 base and J gave up 4 bases; unmatched junction bases: 8. This CDR3 is built from 17 residues. CDR3: CASSVLARTGGYNEQFF. The CDR3 nucleotides are TGTGCCAGCAGCGTATTGGCGCGGACAGGGGGGTACAATGAGCAGTTCTTC.

The chain couples TRBV5-6 to TRBJ2-1; the D gene is possibly TRBD1 (6 bases). Germline V gene data show CDR1 as SGHDT and CDR2 as YYEEEE. The CDR3 length is 15 residues. V was clipped by 0 bases and J by 5 bases, with 12 bases between them. The CDR3 reads CASSLGWGPNNEQFF. The CDR3 nucleotides read TGTGCCAGCAGCTTGGGATGGGGGCCGAACAATGAGCAGTTCTTC.

This clone was observed a handful of times. The CDR3 protein is CASSLEQGTGNYGYTF. The CDR3 nucleotides are TGTGCCAGCAGCTTGGAACAGGGGACGGGGAACTATGGCTACACCTTC. V is TRBV5-6 and J is TRBJ1-2, with 7 bases lining up with TRBD1. V shed 0 bases, J shed 2 bases, and the junction held 7 bases outside the gene matches. This CDR3 has 16 amino acids. Germline V lookup: CDR1 SGHDT, CDR2 YYEEEE.

The gene calls are TRBV2 and TRBJ2-3; the D gene is possibly TRBD2 (6 bases). CDR1 is SNHLY, CDR2 FYNNEI, per germline. The germline V and J ends were trimmed by 5 bases and 0 bases, with 12 bases remaining between them. CDR3 size: 15 residues. Here the CDR3 DNA reads TGTGCCAGCAGTAACACCGGGACTAGCACAGATACGCAGTATTTT. It encodes CASSNTGTSTDTQYF.

The chain recombines TRBV3-1 (or the pseudogene TRBV3-2) with TRBJ2-4; D not certain. Germline V lookup: CDR1 LGHDT, CDR2 YNNKEL (reference sequence). V lost 2 bases, J lost 0 bases, and 8 bases lay in between. The CDR3 has 15 residues. The CDR3 protein is CASSQSGTAKNIQYF. CDR3 bases: TGTGCCAGCAGCCAATCAGGCACAGCCAAAAACATTCAGTACTTC.

This chain joins TRBV15 and TRBJ1-2, with 9 nucleotides matching TRBD1. The CDR3 length is 17 residues. The V segment lost 4 bases and the J segment 10 bases; nucleotides outside the gene matches: 19. Germline CDR1 LNHNV, CDR2 YYDKDF (reference sequence). CDR3 DNA sequence: TGTGCCACCAGCATGACGGACAGGGGCCCTTCGAATCAAGACTACACCTTC. Translation: CATSMTDRGPSNQDYTF.

The chain has TRBV18 and TRBJ2-7; D gene unclear. This CDR3 is built from 12 residues. The germline V and J ends were trimmed by 4 bases and 5 bases, with 9 bases remaining between them. The germline gives CDR1 KGHSH, CDR2 LQKENI. The CDR3 DNA is TGTGCCAGCTCACAAAACCGGGACGAGCAGTACTTC. Translated, it gives CASSQNRDEQYF.

The rearrangement uses TRBV2 and TRBJ1-2, with TRBD1 as a possible D gene (6 bases). CDR1 is SNHLY and CDR2 is FYNNEI in the germline V gene. The CDR3 consists of 14 residues. V was trimmed by 1 base and J by 9 bases, leaving 15 bases between them. The CDR3 here is CASSEGQALGRYTF. CDR3 coding DNA: TGTGCCAGCAGTGAAGGACAGGCGCTCGGGCGCTACACCTTC.

Points on this clone: The junction and the germline gene differ at one end; a read error may be behind it. CDR3 residues: CASSSHGGTDPFF. The CDR3, as DNA: TGTGCCAGCAGCTCGCACGGCGGGACAGACCCTTTTTTT. The chain recombines TRBV11-2 with TRBJ1-6; 7 bases agree with TRBD1. CDR3 length equals 13 residues. Germline V gene lookup returns CDR1 SGHAT and CDR2 FQNNGV.

Only one count was recorded for this clone. The chain has TRBV14 and TRBJ1-1; D unclear. In germline, CDR1 is SGHDN, CDR2 FVKESK. V was shortened by 4 bases and J by 8 bases, with 14 bases between the two germline ends. This CDR3 spans 13 amino acids. The CDR3 DNA reads as TGTGCCAGCAGCCCTAGTTGGTTTCGGGAAGCTTTCTTT. It yields the protein CASSPSWFREAFF.

The count of this clone is one. The chain employs TRBV6-5 and TRBJ1-1; D is undetermined. CDR3 length equals 13 residues. CDR1 is MNHEY, CDR2 SVGAGI, per germline. The V end was cut by 2 bases, the J end by 5 bases, with 9 bases between. The CDR3 DNA reads as TGTGCCAGCAGTTACCTCCAGAGGACTGAAGCTTTCTTT. Its translation is CASSYLQRTEAFF.